These T cell receptor beta chains were read from a single sample in a study of identical twins. TCRdb re-analysed the 5' RACE reads in MiXCR, keeping a single row per CDR3 protein. The sample includes hundreds of thousands of distinct CDR3 sequences, about 18% of them seen just once. This sample was shared with a second study, whose subject was T cells expressing NK-cell markers.

The sequenced sample consisted of PBMCs. The source of these receptors is a woman under 30 in good health. CDR3s include the opening cysteine and the closing phenylalanine or tryptophan. The order of the fields is D gene, J gene, V gene, CDR3 protein. D genes are given only for firm matches.

.,TRBJ2-1,TRBV6-5,CASSSQSGVQFF
TRBD1,TRBJ2-7,TRBV12-3/TRBV12-4,CASRKGAAYEQYF
TRBD2,TRBJ2-3,TRBV25-1,CASSDLREDTDTQYF
.,TRBJ2-5,TRBV20-1,CSAQGLGETQYF
.,TRBJ2-1,TRBV20-1,CSARPGTGSGGDNEQFF
.,TRBJ1-2,TRBV5-1,CASSLAGTTPDGYTF
.,TRBJ2-1,TRBV11-1,CASSPGTGGSGRRYNEQFF
.,TRBJ1-1,TRBV5-1,CASTGQVMNTEAFF
TRBD2,TRBJ2-2,TRBV29-1,CSVSGTSYTGELFF
.,TRBJ1-1,TRBV7-2,CASSPINTEAFF
.,TRBJ2-1,TRBV7-9,CASSPPIVNEQFF
TRBD2,TRBJ2-1,TRBV25-1,CASSVLGGNEQFF
TRBD1,TRBJ2-1,TRBV14,CASSQDQRGTVFLNEQFF
TRBD2,TRBJ2-1,TRBV19,CASSIRSLAGGPGEQFF
.,TRBJ1-3,TRBV12-3/TRBV12-4,CASSSEGTLGNTIYF
.,TRBJ2-4,TRBV6-2/TRBV6-3,CASSYLDIQYF
TRBD2,TRBJ2-3,TRBV3-1,CASSLGAGGQDTQYF
TRBD2,TRBJ2-2,TRBV7-2,CASSGRLAANTGELFF
TRBD2,TRBJ2-3,TRBV7-2,CASSLGLAGPYF
TRBD2,TRBJ2-1,TRBV29-1,CSVLAGGPTEQFF
TRBD1,TRBJ2-1,TRBV11-2,CASSKETGPDEQFF
.,TRBJ2-7,TRBV2,CASSGAGVAYEQYF
.,TRBJ2-6,TRBV10-3,CAISYRAGANVLTF
.,TRBJ2-3,TRBV14,CASSQDPWRPSTDTQYF
TRBD2,TRBJ2-1,TRBV20-1,CSAPAAGGEQFF
.,TRBJ1-3,TRBV20-1,CSARTGITGNTIYF
TRBD2,TRBJ2-3,TRBV6-1,CASTLTSGGPIDTQYF
TRBD2,TRBJ2-1,TRBV6-2/TRBV6-3,CASSRAGTSGRGEQFF
TRBD1,TRBJ1-6,TRBV10-3,CAISGGQGGNSPLHF
.,TRBJ1-1,TRBV10-3,CAISEIPVDTEAFF